A single sample gave rise to the 15 T cell receptor beta chains below, sequenced in a study of Ad26.COV2.S vaccination and SARS-CoV-2 variants. The assay was immunoSEQ multiplex PCR, and TCRdb's table has in-frame clones only and misses some. Of about 680,000 clones listed, roughly 90% were seen once; the top ten hold approximately 1.5%. Treatment meaning: roughly 18 received Ad26.COV2.S at low or high dose, single or two shots; about five received placebo; per-sample allocation not given. Samples analyzed were those drawn on day 63 after the first vaccine or placebo injection. The sequencing used peripheral blood, collected in a trial of Ad26.COV2.S vaccine versus placebo. The receptors originated from a person aged 18 to 65 who received the Ad26.COV2.S COVID-19 vaccine or a placebo.

As concerns this clone: The sample has other DNA sequences that encode this CDR3 too. The CDR3 loop reads CASSLNGQGNTGELFF. As DNA, the CDR3 is TGTGCCAGCAGCTTAAACGGGCAGGGGAACACCGGGGAGCTGTTTTTT. The rearrangement uses TRBV7-3 and TRBJ2-2, with D possibly being TRBD1 (5 bases). V was trimmed by 1 base and J by 1 base, leaving 10 bases between them. CDR3 length: 16 amino acids. Germline loops: CDR1 SGHTA, CDR2 FQGTGA.

The V gene is TRBV11-2, the J gene TRBJ2-1, with 11 bases that match TRBD2. The CDR3 has 18 residues. Germline V gene lookup returns CDR1 SGHAT and CDR2 FQNNGV. Unmatched junction bases numbered 7, after V lost 1 base and J lost 2 bases. Here the CDR3 reads CASSLAPPGLAAYNEQFF. CDR3 DNA: TGTGCCAGCAGCTTAGCCCCCCCGGGACTAGCGGCCTACAATGAGCAGTTCTTC.

The chain uses TRBV14 and TRBJ2-1; D gene ambiguous. Trimming shortened V by 3 bases and J by 5 bases, and 14 bases separated the two germline ends. This CDR3 comprises 15 residues. Germline V gene sequence: CDR1 SGHDN, CDR2 FVKESK. This chain's CDR3 is CASSHLGSPHNEQFF. The CDR3 coding sequence is TGTGCCAGCAGCCACCTCGGAAGCCCCCACAATGAGCAGTTCTTC.

The chain links TRBV7-2 to TRBJ1-1; D might be TRBD1 (5 bases). The V end lost 8 bases, the J end lost 4 bases, and 17 bases lay between the germline ends. Looked up from germline, CDR1 is SGHTA and CDR2 is FQGNSA. The CDR3 contains 14 residues. CDR3 amino acids: CASVLGPGATEAFF. The CDR3 region has the DNA TGTGCCAGCGTCTTGGGCCCCGGGGCCACTGAAGCTTTCTTT.

The genes are TRBV6-5 and TRBJ1-1; TRBD1 matches 8 bases. CDR1 and CDR2 from the germline V gene are MNHEY and SVGAGI. There are 15 residues in the CDR3. The V segment lost 7 bases and the J segment 1 base; nucleotides outside the gene matches: 8. CDR3 coding DNA: TGTGCCAGCACTACGAACCAGGGGGCGAACACTGAAGCTTTCTTT. This gives the protein CASTTNQGANTEAFF.

This clone was seen a few times. The chain links TRBV4-3 to TRBJ1-2; D is possibly TRBD1 (5 bases). The CDR3 length is 16 residues. Deletions cut 0 bases from V and 0 bases from J, with 11 bases between. CDR1 is LGHNA, CDR2 YSLEER, per germline. The CDR3, as DNA: TGCGCCAGCAGCCAAGAGTTACAGGTCCCTAACTATGGCTACACCTTC. Translated: CASSQELQVPNYGYTF.

V usage is TRBV3-1 (or the pseudogene TRBV3-2) and J usage is TRBJ2-3; no clear D gene. This CDR3 is built from 15 residues. Trimming shortened V by 1 base and J by 0 bases, and 8 bases separated the two germline ends. The germline V gene encodes CDR1 LGHDT and CDR2 YNNKEL (reference sequence). In DNA, the CDR3 is TGTGCCAGCAGCCAAGGACCAGCTAGCACAGATACGCAGTATTTT. Its translation is CASSQGPASTDTQYF.

The chain has TRBV7-9 and TRBJ2-1; D might be TRBD1 (6 bases). Trimming took off 4 bases at V and 0 bases at J, with 13 bases between the two ends. The CDR3 has 16 amino acids. Germline V gene sequence: CDR1 SEHNR, CDR2 FQNEAQ (reference sequence). DNA for the CDR3: TGTGCCAGCAGCTCTTCAAGGGGGTACTCCTACAATGAGCAGTTCTTC. Translated: CASSSSRGYSYNEQFF.

V is TRBV6-5 and J is TRBJ2-1; 12 nucleotides line up with TRBD2. This CDR3 comprises 14 residues. Germline V lookup: CDR1 MNHEY, CDR2 SVGAGI. V shed 6 bases and J 7 bases; nucleotides not matched to a gene: 4. The CDR3 loop reads CASRKGTSGNEQFF. Written as DNA, the CDR3 is TGTGCCAGCAGAAAAGGGACTAGCGGGAATGAGCAGTTCTTC.

The chain links TRBV10-1 to TRBJ2-1; possibly TRBD1 for D (6 bases). V lost 9 bases, J lost 3 bases, and 12 bases lay in between. The germline V gene encodes CDR1 WNHNN and CDR2 SYGVQD (reference sequence). The CDR3 runs to 13 residues. The CDR3 DNA is TGCGCCAGGCCTAGGGGGTACTACAATGAGCAGTTCTTC. Amino acid sequence: CARPRGYYNEQFF.

The chain has TRBV4-2 and TRBJ1-4; no definite D call. V lost 2 bases to trimming and J lost 8 bases, with 6 bases between them. The germline gives CDR1 LGHNA, CDR2 YNFKEQ. The CDR3 covers 12 residues. CDR3 region: CASSQLGEKLFF. CDR3 coding DNA: TGTGCCAGCAGCCAACTGGGGGAAAAACTGTTTTTT.

The rearrangement uses TRBV19 and TRBJ1-5; D remains unclear. In germline, CDR1 is LNHDA, CDR2 SQIVND (reference sequence). CDR3 length: 15 amino acids. Trimming pared 0 bases from V and 2 bases from J, leaving 8 bases between. CDR3 DNA: TGTGCCAGTAGTATAGAGAGGTGGGGCAATCAGCCCCAGCATTTT. This translates into CASSIERWGNQPQHF.

The gene calls are TRBV3-1 (or the pseudogene TRBV3-2) and TRBJ2-1; TRBD1 matches 9 bases. V shed 5 bases, J shed 3 bases, and the junction held 2 bases outside the gene matches. The CDR3 has 14 residues. Germline V gene data show CDR1 as LGHDT and CDR2 as YNNKEL (reference sequence). The CDR3 reads CASSRDRDYNEQFF. DNA of the CDR3: TGTGCCAGCAGCAGGGACAGGGACTACAATGAGCAGTTCTTC.

The chain has TRBV7-3 and TRBJ2-1; weak D call: TRBD2 (5 bases). CDR3 length: 14 residues. Germline lookup yields CDR1 SGHTA and CDR2 FQGTGA. Trimming removed 5 bases at V and 4 bases at J, with 12 bases between. CDR3 nucleotide sequence: TGTGCCAGCAGCCCGCAACGGGGATACAATGAGCAGTTCTTC. Encoded protein: CASSPQRGYNEQFF. The whole variable domain, remainder taken from reference TRBV7-3 and TRBJ2-1, is GAGVSQTPSNKVTEKGKYVELRCDPISGHTALYWYRQSLGQGPEFLIYFQGTGAADDSGLPNDRFFAVRPEGSVSTLKIQRTERGDSAVYLCASSPQRGYNEQFFGPGTRLTVL.

This sequence joins TRBV5-8 and TRBJ2-3; 9 bases are a match to TRBD2. Unmatched junction bases numbered 5, after V lost 1 base and J lost 5 bases. Germline CDR1 and CDR2: SGHTS and YDEGEE. The CDR3 length is 15 residues. CDR3 coding DNA: TGTGCCAGCAGCTTGTTAGCGGGAGAGATAGATACGCAGTATTTT. Amino acids: CASSLLAGEIDTQYF.